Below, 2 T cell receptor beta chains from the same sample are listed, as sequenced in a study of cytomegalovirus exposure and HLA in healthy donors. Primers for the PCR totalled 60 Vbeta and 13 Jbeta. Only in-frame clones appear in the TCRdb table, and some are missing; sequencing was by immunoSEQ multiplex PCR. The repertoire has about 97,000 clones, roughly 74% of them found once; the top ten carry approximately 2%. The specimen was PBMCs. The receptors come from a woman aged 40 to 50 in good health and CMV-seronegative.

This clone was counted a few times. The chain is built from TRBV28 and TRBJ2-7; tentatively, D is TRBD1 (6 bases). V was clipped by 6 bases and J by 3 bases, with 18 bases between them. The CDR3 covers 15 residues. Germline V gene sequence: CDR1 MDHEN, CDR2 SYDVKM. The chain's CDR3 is CASSPSLQGFYEQYF. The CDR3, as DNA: TGTGCCAGCAGCCCCAGCCTACAGGGTTTCTACGAGCAGTACTTC.

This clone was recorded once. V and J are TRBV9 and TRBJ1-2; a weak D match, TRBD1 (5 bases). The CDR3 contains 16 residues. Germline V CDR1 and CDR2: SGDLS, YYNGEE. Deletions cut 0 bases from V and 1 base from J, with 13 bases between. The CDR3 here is CASSVEAGPDNYGYTF. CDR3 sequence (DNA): TGTGCCAGCAGCGTAGAGGCAGGGCCTGATAACTATGGCTACACCTTC.